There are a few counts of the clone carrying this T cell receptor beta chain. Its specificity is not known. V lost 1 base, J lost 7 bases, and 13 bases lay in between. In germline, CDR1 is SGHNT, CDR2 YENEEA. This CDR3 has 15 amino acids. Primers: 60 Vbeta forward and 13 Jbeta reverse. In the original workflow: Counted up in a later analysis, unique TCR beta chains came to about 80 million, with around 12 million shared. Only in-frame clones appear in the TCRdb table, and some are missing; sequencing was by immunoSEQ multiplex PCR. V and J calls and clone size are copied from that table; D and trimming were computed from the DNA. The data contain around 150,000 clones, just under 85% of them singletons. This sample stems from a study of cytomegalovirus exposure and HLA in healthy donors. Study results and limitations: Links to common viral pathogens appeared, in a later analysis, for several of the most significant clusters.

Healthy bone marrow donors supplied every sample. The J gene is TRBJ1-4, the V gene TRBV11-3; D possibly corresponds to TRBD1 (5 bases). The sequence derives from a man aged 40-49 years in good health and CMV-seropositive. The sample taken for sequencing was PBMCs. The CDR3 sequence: CASSLGPGFGEKLFF. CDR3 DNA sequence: TGTGCCAGCAGCTTAGGTCCAGGGTTTGGTGAAAAACTGTTTTTT. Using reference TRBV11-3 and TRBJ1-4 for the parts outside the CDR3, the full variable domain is EAGVVQSPRYKIIEKKQPVAFWCNPISGHNTLYWYLQNLGQGPELLIRYENEEAVDDSQLPKDRFSAERLKGVDSTLKIQPAELGDSAVYLCASSLGPGFGEKLFFGSGTQLSVL.